This entry lists 2 T cell receptor beta chains sequenced from one sample in a study of T cells in Graves' hyperthyroidism and ophthalmopathy. What was amplified from RNA transcripts were TCR beta CDR3 regions. HTBI primers were employed in a first-round RT-PCR of the TCR CDR3. TCRdb re-derived calls from the multiplex PCR reads in MiXCR, one entry per CDR3 protein. Of some 350,000 distinct CDR3 sequences in the sample, approximately 13% were seen once. The specimen sequenced was blood. The receptors stem from a woman aged 35 to 49 with Graves' ophthalmopathy.

About this clonotype: The final CDR3 position lacks the conserved phenylalanine or tryptophan, pointing to a likely read error. The chain combines TRBV15 with TRBJ2-1, with 14 positions matching TRBD2. Germline trimming cut 1 base from V and 0 bases from J; bases unmatched to any gene: 11. The CDR3 contains 21 residues. CDR1 is LNHNV and CDR2 is YYDKDF in the germline V gene (reference sequence). The CDR3 sequence: CATSRGWDGLAGGFSYNEQFC. In nucleotides, the CDR3 is TGTGCCACCAGCAGAGGCTGGGACGGACTAGCGGGAGGTTTCTCCTACAATGAGCAGTTCTGC.

At least ten counts were recorded for this clonotype. The chain recombines TRBV28 with TRBJ1-6; TRBD1 might be the D (6 bases). Germline values: CDR1 MDHEN, CDR2 SYDVKM. Trimming removed 1 base at V and 0 bases at J, with 19 bases between. This CDR3 is 20 amino acids long. The CDR3 DNA is TGTGCCAGCAGTTTATTTGTGTGGACAGACGCTAGCTCCTATAATTCACCCCTCCACTTT. Amino acids: CASSLFVWTDASSYNSPLHF. Supplemented by reference TRBV28 and TRBJ1-6, the full variable domain reads DVKVTQSSRYLVKRTGEKVFLECVQDMDHENMFWYRQDPGLGLRLIYFSYDVKMKEKGDIPEGYSVSREKKERFSLILESASTNQTSMYLCASSLFVWTDASSYNSPLHFGNGTRLTVT.